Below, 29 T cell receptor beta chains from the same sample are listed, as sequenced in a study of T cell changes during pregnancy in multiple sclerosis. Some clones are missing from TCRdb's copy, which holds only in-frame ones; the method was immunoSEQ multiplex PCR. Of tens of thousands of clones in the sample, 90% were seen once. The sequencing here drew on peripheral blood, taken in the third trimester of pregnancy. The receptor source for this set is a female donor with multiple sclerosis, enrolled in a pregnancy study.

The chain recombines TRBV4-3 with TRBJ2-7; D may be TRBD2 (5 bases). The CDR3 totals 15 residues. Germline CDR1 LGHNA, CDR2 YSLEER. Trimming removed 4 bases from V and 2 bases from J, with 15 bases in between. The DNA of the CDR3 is TGCGCCAGCAGCCGGGATGAAAGCGGAACCTACGAGCAGTACTTC. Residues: CASSRDESGTYEQYF.

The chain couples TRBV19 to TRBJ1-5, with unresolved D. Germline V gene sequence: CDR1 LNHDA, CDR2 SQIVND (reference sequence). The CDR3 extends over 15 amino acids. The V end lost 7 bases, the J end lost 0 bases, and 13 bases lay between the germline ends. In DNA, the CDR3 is TGTGCCAGTACCCGGGTTCTTCTTAGCAATCAGCCCCAGCATTTT. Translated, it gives CASTRVLLSNQPQHF. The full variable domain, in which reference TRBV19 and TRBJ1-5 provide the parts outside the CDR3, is DGGITQSPKYLFRKEGQNVTLSCEQNLNHDAMYWYRQDPGQGLRLIYYSQIVNDFQKGDIAEGYSVSREKKESFPLTVTSAQKNPTAFYLCASTRVLLSNQPQHFGDGTRLSIL.

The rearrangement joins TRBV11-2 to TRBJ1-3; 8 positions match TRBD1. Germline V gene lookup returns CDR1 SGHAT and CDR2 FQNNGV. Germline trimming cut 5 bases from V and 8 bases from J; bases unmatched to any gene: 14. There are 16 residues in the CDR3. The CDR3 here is CASSPKTGDGRYTIYF. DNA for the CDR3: TGTGCCAGCAGCCCCAAGACAGGGGACGGAAGGTACACCATATATTTT.

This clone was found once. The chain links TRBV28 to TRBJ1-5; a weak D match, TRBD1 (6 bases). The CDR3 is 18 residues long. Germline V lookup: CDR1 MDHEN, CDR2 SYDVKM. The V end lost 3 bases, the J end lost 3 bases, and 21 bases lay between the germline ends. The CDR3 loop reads CASSFRASSQGLNQPQHF. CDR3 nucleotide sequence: TGTGCCAGCAGTTTTCGGGCCAGCTCTCAGGGGCTCAATCAGCCCCAGCATTTT.

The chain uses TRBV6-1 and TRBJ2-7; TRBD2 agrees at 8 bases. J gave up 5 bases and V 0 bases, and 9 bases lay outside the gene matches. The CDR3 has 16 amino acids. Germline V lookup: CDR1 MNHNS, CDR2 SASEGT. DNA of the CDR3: TGTGCCAGCAGTGAAGCGCAACAAGCGGGAGTCCACGAGCAGTACTTC. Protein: CASSEAQQAGVHEQYF.

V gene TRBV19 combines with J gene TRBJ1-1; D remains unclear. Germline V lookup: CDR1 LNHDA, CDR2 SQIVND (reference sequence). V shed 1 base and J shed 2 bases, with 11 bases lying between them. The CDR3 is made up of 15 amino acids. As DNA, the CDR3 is TGTGCCAGTAGTATAGCCGCGCTTCCAAACACTGAAGCTTTCTTT. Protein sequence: CASSIAALPNTEAFF.

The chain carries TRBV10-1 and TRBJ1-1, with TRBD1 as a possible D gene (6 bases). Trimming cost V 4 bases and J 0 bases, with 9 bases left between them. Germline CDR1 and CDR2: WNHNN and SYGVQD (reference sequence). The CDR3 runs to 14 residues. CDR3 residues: CASSGGRLNTEAFF. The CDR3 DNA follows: TGCGCCAGCAGTGGGGGGCGGCTGAACACTGAAGCTTTCTTT.

This CDR3 reads CSVVPLGNEQFF. CDR3 DNA sequence: TGCAGCGTTGTTCCCCTCGGCAATGAGCAGTTCTTC. J is TRBJ2-1 and V is TRBV29-1; D unclear. The CDR3 totals 12 residues. CDR1 SQVTM and CDR2 ANQGSEA come from the germline V gene. The V end was cut by 4 bases, the J end by 6 bases, with 10 bases between.

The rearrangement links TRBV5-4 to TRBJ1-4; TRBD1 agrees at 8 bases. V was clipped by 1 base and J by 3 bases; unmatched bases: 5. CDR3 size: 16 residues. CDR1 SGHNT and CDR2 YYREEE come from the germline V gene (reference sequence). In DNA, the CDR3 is TGTGCCAGCAGCTTGAACAGGGGGGGGGCTAATGAAAAACTGTTTTTT. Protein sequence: CASSLNRGGANEKLFF.

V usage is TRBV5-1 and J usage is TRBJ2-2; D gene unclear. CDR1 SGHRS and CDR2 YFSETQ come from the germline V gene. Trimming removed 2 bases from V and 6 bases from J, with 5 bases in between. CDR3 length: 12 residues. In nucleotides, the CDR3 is TGCGCCAGCAGCTTCACGGCCGGGGAGCTGTTTTTT. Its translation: CASSFTAGELFF.

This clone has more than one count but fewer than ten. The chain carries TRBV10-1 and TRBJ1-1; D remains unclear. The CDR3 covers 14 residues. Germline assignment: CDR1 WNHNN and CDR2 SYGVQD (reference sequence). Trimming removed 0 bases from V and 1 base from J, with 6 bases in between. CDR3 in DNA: TGCGCCAGCAGTGAGTCTCGGGAGAACACTGAAGCTTTCTTT. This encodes CASSESRENTEAFF.

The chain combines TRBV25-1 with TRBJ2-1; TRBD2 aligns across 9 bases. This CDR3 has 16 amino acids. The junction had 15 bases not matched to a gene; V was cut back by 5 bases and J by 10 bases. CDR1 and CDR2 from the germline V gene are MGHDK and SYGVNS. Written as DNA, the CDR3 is TGTGCCAGCAGTCCCACGCGGGGGGGAGTCCTGGGGGAGCAGTTCTTC. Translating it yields CASSPTRGGVLGEQFF.

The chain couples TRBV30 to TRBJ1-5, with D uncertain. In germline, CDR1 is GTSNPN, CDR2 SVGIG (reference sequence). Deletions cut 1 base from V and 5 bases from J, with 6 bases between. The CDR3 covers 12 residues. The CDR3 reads CAWSGADQPQHF. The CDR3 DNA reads TGTGCCTGGAGTGGGGCTGATCAGCCCCAGCATTTT.

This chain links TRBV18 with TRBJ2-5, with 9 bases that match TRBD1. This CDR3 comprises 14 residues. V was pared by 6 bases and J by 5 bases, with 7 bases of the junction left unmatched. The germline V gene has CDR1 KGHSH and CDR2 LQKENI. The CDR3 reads CASSSYGQGETQYF. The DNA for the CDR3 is TGTGCCAGCTCCAGCTACGGACAGGGGGAGACCCAGTACTTC.

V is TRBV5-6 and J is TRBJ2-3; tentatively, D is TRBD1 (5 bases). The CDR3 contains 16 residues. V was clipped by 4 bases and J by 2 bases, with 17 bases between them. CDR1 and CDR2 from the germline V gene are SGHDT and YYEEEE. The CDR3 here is CASSPDTGNPTDTQYF. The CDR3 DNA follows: TGTGCCAGCAGCCCGGACACAGGCAACCCCACAGATACGCAGTATTTT.

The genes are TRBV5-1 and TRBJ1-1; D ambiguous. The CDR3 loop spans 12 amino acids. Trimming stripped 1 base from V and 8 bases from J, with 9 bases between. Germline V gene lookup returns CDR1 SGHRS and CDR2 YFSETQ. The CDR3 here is CASSLIPQEAFF. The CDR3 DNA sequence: TGCGCCAGCAGCTTGATTCCACAAGAAGCTTTCTTT.

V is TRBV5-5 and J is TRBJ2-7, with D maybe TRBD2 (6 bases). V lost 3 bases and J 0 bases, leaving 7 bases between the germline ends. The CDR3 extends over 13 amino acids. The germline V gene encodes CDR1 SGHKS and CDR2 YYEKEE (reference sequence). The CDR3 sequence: CASSWGDSYEQYF. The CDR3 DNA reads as TGTGCCAGCAGCTGGGGGGACTCCTACGAGCAGTACTTC.

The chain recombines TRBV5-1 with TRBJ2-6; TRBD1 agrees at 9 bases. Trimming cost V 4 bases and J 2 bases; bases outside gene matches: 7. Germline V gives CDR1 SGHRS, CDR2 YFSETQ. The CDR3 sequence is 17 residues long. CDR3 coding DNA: TGCGCCAGCAGCAGCAACAGGGGGCAGACTGGGGCCAACGTCCTGACTTTC. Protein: CASSSNRGQTGANVLTF.

CDR3 amino acids: CATKGTFANEQFF. The CDR3 DNA follows: TGTGCCACCAAAGGGACATTCGCCAATGAGCAGTTCTTC. This rearrangement joins TRBV2 to TRBJ2-1, with D tentatively TRBD1 (6 bases). The V end lost 10 bases, the J end lost 6 bases, and 16 bases lay between the germline ends. The CDR3 covers 13 residues. Per the germline V gene, CDR1 is SNHLY and CDR2 is FYNNEI.

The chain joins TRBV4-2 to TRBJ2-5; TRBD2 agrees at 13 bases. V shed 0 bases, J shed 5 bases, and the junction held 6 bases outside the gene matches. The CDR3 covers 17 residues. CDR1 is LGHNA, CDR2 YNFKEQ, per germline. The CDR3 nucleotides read TGTGCCAGCAGCCAAGATCCCGGACTAGCGGGAGAGGAGACCCAGTACTTC. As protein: CASSQDPGLAGEETQYF.

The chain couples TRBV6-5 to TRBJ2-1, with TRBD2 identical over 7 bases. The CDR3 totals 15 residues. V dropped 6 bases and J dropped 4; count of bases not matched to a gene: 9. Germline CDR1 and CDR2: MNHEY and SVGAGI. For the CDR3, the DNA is TGTGCCAGCAGCCGAACTAGCGAAACTTACAATGAGCAGTTCTTC. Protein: CASSRTSETYNEQFF.

CDR3 loop: CASSQFIGTGTSSGANVLTF. In DNA form, the CDR3 reads TGCGCCAGCAGTCAATTCATCGGGACAGGCACCTCTTCCGGGGCCAACGTCCTGACTTTC. The rearrangement joins TRBV23-1 to TRBJ2-6; 8 bases are a match to TRBD1. TRBV23-1 is reported as an ORF; its role is uncertain. V gave up 1 base and J gave up 4 bases; unmatched junction bases: 15. The CDR3 extends over 20 amino acids.

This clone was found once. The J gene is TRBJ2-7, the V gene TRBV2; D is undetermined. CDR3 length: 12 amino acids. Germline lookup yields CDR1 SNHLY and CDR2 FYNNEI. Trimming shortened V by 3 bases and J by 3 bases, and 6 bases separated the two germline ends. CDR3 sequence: CASSDPHYEQYF. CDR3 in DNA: TGTGCCAGCAGTGACCCCCACTACGAGCAGTACTTC.

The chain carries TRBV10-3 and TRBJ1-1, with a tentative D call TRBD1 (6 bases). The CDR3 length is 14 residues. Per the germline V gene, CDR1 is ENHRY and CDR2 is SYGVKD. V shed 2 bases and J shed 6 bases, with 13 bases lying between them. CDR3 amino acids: CAISEQGYIAEAFF. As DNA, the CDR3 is TGTGCCATCAGTGAGCAGGGGTATATAGCTGAAGCTTTCTTT.

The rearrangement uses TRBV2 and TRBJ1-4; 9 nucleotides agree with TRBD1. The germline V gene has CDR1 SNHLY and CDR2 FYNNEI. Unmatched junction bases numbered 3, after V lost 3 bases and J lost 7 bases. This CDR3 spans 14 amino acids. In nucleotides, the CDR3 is TGTGCCAGCAGTGACGGGACAGGGACTGAAAAACTGTTTTTT. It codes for CASSDGTGTEKLFF.

DNA for the CDR3: TGTGCCAGCAGTTCGCCGACAGGGTTTCTAGGCACCGGGGAGCTGTTTTTT. This encodes CASSSPTGFLGTGELFF. J is TRBJ2-2 and V is TRBV28; the match to TRBD1 covers 7 bases. Germline trimming cut 4 bases from V and 4 bases from J; bases unmatched to any gene: 12. This CDR3 has 17 residues. The germline gives CDR1 MDHEN, CDR2 SYDVKM.

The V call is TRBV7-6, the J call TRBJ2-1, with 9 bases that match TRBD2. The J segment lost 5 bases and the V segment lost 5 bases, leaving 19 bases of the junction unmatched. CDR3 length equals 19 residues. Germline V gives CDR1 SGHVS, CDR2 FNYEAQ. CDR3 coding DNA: TGTGCCAGCAGCCCAACCCCCTATAGCGGGAGTCGGGATCACAATGAGCAGTTCTTC. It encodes CASSPTPYSGSRDHNEQFF.

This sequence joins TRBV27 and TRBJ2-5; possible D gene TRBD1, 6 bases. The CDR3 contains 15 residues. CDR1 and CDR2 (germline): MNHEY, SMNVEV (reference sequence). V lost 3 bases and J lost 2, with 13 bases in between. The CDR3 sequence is CASSFGGRGQETQYF. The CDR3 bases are TGTGCCAGCAGTTTTGGAGGCAGGGGACAAGAGACCCAGTACTTC.

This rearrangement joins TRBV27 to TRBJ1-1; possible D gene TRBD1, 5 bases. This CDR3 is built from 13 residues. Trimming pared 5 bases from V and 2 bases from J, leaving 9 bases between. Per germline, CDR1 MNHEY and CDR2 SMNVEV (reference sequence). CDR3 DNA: TGTGCCAGCAGTACGACAGCAAACACTGAAGCTTTCTTT. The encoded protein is CASSTTANTEAFF.